The next 22 T cell receptor beta chains were all read from a single sample in a study of T cell changes during pregnancy in multiple sclerosis. Using immunoSEQ multiplex PCR, the repertoire was profiled, and TCRdb retains in-frame clones only, with some absent. Found here are roughly 120,000 clones, 90% to 95% of them singletons; the top ten hold more than 1.5%. The sample here was peripheral blood, taken in the third trimester of pregnancy. The receptors were gathered from a female donor with multiple sclerosis, enrolled in a pregnancy study.

This rearrangement joins TRBV7-9 to TRBJ2-1; D is unclear. The CDR3 covers 12 residues. Trimming took 1 base from V and 12 from J, leaving 10 bases between them. CDR1 and CDR2 from the germline V gene are SEHNR and FQNEAQ (reference sequence). In DNA form, the CDR3 reads TGTGCCAGCAGCTTAGAATGGCTTGCGCAGTTCTTC. Protein sequence: CASSLEWLAQFF.

This rearrangement joins TRBV5-5 to TRBJ2-3; D might be TRBD2 (5 bases). This CDR3 is built from 14 residues. Trimming took off 2 bases at V and 6 bases at J, with 13 bases between the two ends. Germline values: CDR1 SGHKS, CDR2 YYEKEE (reference sequence). Here the CDR3 reads CASSFTRGADTQYF. Written as DNA, the CDR3 is TGTGCCAGCAGCTTTACTCGGGGAGCTGATACGCAGTATTTT.

The chain combines TRBV29-1 with TRBJ1-2; maybe TRBD1 (6 bases). The V gene lost 2 bases and the J gene lost 0 bases, with 13 bases spanning the gap. CDR3 length: 15 amino acids. Germline V lookup: CDR1 SQVTM, CDR2 ANQGSEA. In DNA form, the CDR3 reads TGCAGCGTTGAACTCCGACAGGCTGCTAACTATGGCTACACCTTC. Protein: CSVELRQAANYGYTF.

The V gene is TRBV4-1, the J gene TRBJ2-7, with D possibly being TRBD1 (5 bases). The CDR3 runs to 13 residues. Germline values: CDR1 MGHRA, CDR2 YSYEKL. V lost 1 base to trimming and J lost 9 bases, with 13 bases between them. CDR3 sequence (DNA): TGCGCCAGCAGCCAAGCTACGACAGCCCCGCAGTACTTC. Amino acid sequence: CASSQATTAPQYF.

The rearrangement uses TRBV28 and TRBJ1-1, with D possibly being TRBD1 (6 bases). This CDR3 is 12 amino acids long. V shed 7 bases and J shed 4 bases, with 10 bases lying between them. Germline V gives CDR1 MDHEN, CDR2 SYDVKM. As DNA, the CDR3 is TGTGCCAGCATCTCGGACAGCACTGAAGCTTTCTTT. It yields the protein CASISDSTEAFF.

This clone showed up just once. The genes are TRBV29-1 and TRBJ1-1, with D possibly matching TRBD1 (6 bases). Between the trimmed V and J ends, which lost 6 bases and 5 bases, there was a span of 16 bases. The germline V gene has CDR1 SQVTM and CDR2 ANQGSEA. This CDR3 has 13 amino acids. The CDR3 region has the DNA TGCAGCGTCACAGGGTACGGAAAGACTGAAGCTTTCTTT. As protein: CSVTGYGKTEAFF.

This chain connects TRBV30 to TRBJ2-7; 7 nucleotides agree with TRBD2. The CDR3 totals 14 residues. Per germline, CDR1 GTSNPN and CDR2 SVGIG (reference sequence). V trimming: 1 base; J trimming: 2 bases; junction bases outside the gene matches: 5. CDR3 loop: CAWSDGRFPYEQYF. The CDR3 bases are TGTGCCTGGAGTGACGGGAGGTTCCCCTACGAGCAGTACTTC. Full variable domain (rest looked up from reference TRBV30 and TRBJ2-7): SQTIHQWPATLVQPVGSPLSLECTVEGTSNPNLYWYRQAAGRGLQLLFYSVGIGQISSEVPQNLSASRPQDRQFILSSKKLLLSDSGFYLCAWSDGRFPYEQYFGPGTRLTVT.

V and J are TRBV19 and TRBJ2-7; 9 bases agree with TRBD1. The CDR3 runs to 15 residues. Per germline, CDR1 LNHDA and CDR2 SQIVND (reference sequence). V lost 5 bases to trimming and J lost 3 bases; unmatched junction nucleotides: 8. The CDR3 region is CASSPTGGAGYEQYF. DNA for the CDR3: TGTGCCAGTAGTCCAACAGGGGGCGCCGGCTACGAGCAGTACTTC.

This rearrangement joins TRBV2 to TRBJ2-7, with a weak D call TRBD1 (6 bases). The CDR3 has 13 residues. V lost 8 bases to trimming and J lost 2 bases, with 13 bases between them. CDR1 and CDR2 (germline): SNHLY, FYNNEI. The CDR3 reads CASLSGTPYEQYF. CDR3 coding DNA: TGTGCCAGCCTCTCGGGGACACCCTACGAGCAGTACTTC.

The chain carries TRBV27 and TRBJ1-2; a possible D gene is TRBD1 (5 bases). Germline V gene lookup returns CDR1 MNHEY and CDR2 SMNVEV (reference sequence). The CDR3 sequence is 15 residues long. V gave up 0 bases and J gave up 8 bases, with 16 bases separating them. In nucleotides, the CDR3 is TGTGCCAGCAGTTTATCAGCGGGGGTTCGGCAGGGCTACACCTTC. Amino acid sequence: CASSLSAGVRQGYTF.

This chain joins TRBV6-1 and TRBJ2-1; TRBD2 aligns across 7 bases. After removal of 1 base from V and 1 base from J, the junction contained 7 bases not matched to a gene. CDR1 and CDR2 from the germline V gene are MNHNS and SASEGT. This CDR3 spans 17 amino acids. CDR3 sequence reads: CASSEGSSGFSYNEQFF. In DNA form, the CDR3 reads TGTGCCAGCAGTGAAGGGAGTAGCGGGTTTTCCTACAATGAGCAGTTCTTC.

The rearrangement links TRBV9 to TRBJ2-3, with D possibly TRBD1 on 5 matching bases. This CDR3 comprises 14 residues. Deletions cut 6 bases from V and 4 bases from J, with 15 bases between. From germline, CDR1 is SGDLS and CDR2 YYNGEE. CDR3 amino acids: CASTRWQGPDTQYF. CDR3 DNA: TGTGCCAGCACCCGGTGGCAGGGCCCAGATACGCAGTATTTT.

The sample holds one count of this clone. This chain uses TRBV10-3 with TRBJ2-2; 7 bases match TRBD1. Losses at the gene ends were 0 bases for V and 3 bases for J; bases not matched to a gene: 7. This CDR3 has 17 residues. In germline, CDR1 is ENHRY, CDR2 SYGVKD. CDR3 nucleotides: TGTGCCATCAGTGAGTCGGAGACAGGGTATGACACCGGGGAGCTGTTTTTT. As protein: CAISESETGYDTGELFF.

The chain employs TRBV7-7 and TRBJ2-5, with 10 bases that match TRBD2. V dropped 4 bases and J dropped 5; count of bases not matched to a gene: 4. CDR3 length: 14 residues. CDR1 and CDR2 (germline): SSHAT, FNYEAQ (reference sequence). The CDR3 coding sequence is TGTGCCAGCAGCTACCAGCGGGAGGGCGAGACCCAGTACTTC. Translated, it gives CASSYQREGETQYF.

This clone was recorded once. The gene calls are TRBV4-1 and TRBJ2-2; 10 nucleotides match TRBD1. The V segment lost 8 bases and the J segment 4 bases; nucleotides outside the gene matches: 13. The CDR3 has 17 amino acids. Germline CDR1 MGHRA, CDR2 YSYEKL. The CDR3 nucleotides are TGCGCCAGCGAGAGCGAACCCGGGACAGGGGTCACCGGGGAGCTGTTTTTT. It codes for CASESEPGTGVTGELFF.

This chain links TRBV11-2 with TRBJ2-3; TRBD2 is a possible D gene (6 bases). CDR1 is SGHAT and CDR2 is FQNNGV in the germline V gene. The CDR3 sequence is 13 residues long. Between the trimmed V and J ends, which lost 1 base and 7 bases, there was a span of 9 bases. Here the CDR3 reads CASSLAAGNTQYF. In DNA, the CDR3 is TGTGCCAGCAGCTTAGCTGCGGGGAATACGCAGTATTTT.

V is TRBV5-1 and J is TRBJ1-6, with a possible D match to TRBD1 (6 bases). CDR1 is SGHRS, CDR2 YFSETQ, per germline. The CDR3 loop spans 14 amino acids. V was clipped by 4 bases and J by 6 bases, with 11 bases between them. Written as DNA, the CDR3 is TGCGCCAGCAGCCATAGACAGGCTAATTCACCCCTCCACTTT. It is translated as CASSHRQANSPLHF.

The chain combines TRBV9 with TRBJ2-7, with D hard to call. CDR3 length: 16 amino acids. The V gene's germline CDR1 is SGDLS and CDR2 YYNGEE. Trimming cost V 0 bases and J 2 bases, with 15 bases left between them. CDR3 sequence (DNA): TGTGCCAGCAGCGTAGAATCCGGGTTGCCCGCCTACGAGCAGTACTTC. Translating it yields CASSVESGLPAYEQYF.

The rearrangement links TRBV9 to TRBJ2-5; 7 nucleotides agree with TRBD1. Trimming removed 0 bases from V and 2 bases from J; junction bases left unmatched: 7. The CDR3 length is 16 residues. Germline-derived CDR1 and CDR2 are SGDLS and YYNGEE. The CDR3 bases are TGTGCCAGCAGCGTAGGGGACAGATCTCGACAAGAGACCCAGTACTTC. Translation gives CASSVGDRSRQETQYF.

This chain joins TRBV7-9 and TRBJ1-6, with D perhaps TRBD1 (5 bases). Trimming cost V 2 bases and J 6 bases, with 14 bases left between them. The CDR3 is 16 residues long. Germline-derived CDR1 and CDR2 are SEHNR and FQNEAQ (reference sequence). The CDR3 loop reads CASSLSGGVFNSPLHF. The CDR3 DNA follows: TGTGCCAGCAGCTTATCGGGGGGGGTTTTTAATTCACCCCTCCACTTT.

This clone was seen only a few times. The chain carries TRBV6-5 and TRBJ1-6; 7 nucleotides align to TRBD1. The CDR3 covers 15 residues. J was trimmed by 9 bases and V by 8 bases; bases with no gene match: 13. Germline V CDR1 and CDR2: MNHEY, SVGAGI. The CDR3 sequence: CASSERGPRSSPLHF. The DNA for the CDR3 is TGTGCCAGCTCCGAGAGGGGGCCTCGAAGTTCACCCCTCCACTTT.

The V and J genes are TRBV5-1 and TRBJ2-1; 9 bases fit TRBD2. The CDR3 is 16 amino acids. Trimming took 1 base from V and 3 from J; bases not matched to a gene: 5. Per germline, CDR1 SGHRS and CDR2 YFSETQ. CDR3 bases: TGCGCCAGCAGCTTGTATAGCGGGAGTCTCTACAATGAGCAGTTCTTC. Its translation: CASSLYSGSLYNEQFF.